The 7 T cell receptor beta chains below all came from one sample that was sequenced in a study of neoadjuvant anti-PD-1 for oral cavity cancer. Documented time point: after neoadjuvant nivolumab, at surgical resection. Profiling relied on immunoSEQ multiplex PCR, and the TCRdb table lists in-frame clones only, not all of them. The sample records about 13,000 clones, roughly two thirds being singletons. The material sequenced was PBMCs, taken after nivolumab (anti-PD-1) treatment. Source of these receptors: a person aged 35 to 85 with oral cavity squamous cell carcinoma.

The J gene is TRBJ2-5, the V gene TRBV10-1; D unresolved. The germline CDR1 and CDR2 sequences are WNHNN and SYGVQD (reference sequence). The CDR3 spans 14 residues. The V end lost 0 bases, the J end lost 1 base, and 6 bases lay between the germline ends. CDR3 sequence (DNA): TGCGCCAGCAGTGAGTCGGGGTTCCAAGAGACCCAGTACTTC. Protein product: CASSESGFQETQYF.

The rearrangement joins TRBV5-8 to TRBJ2-7; 9 bases map to TRBD1. Germline CDR1 and CDR2: SGHTS and YDEGEE. The CDR3 is made up of 14 amino acids. Trimming removed 6 bases from V and 6 bases from J; junction bases left unmatched: 10. The DNA of the CDR3 is TGTGCCAGCACCCTTGACAGGGGGTTCGGCGAGCAGTACTTC. This sequence encodes CASTLDRGFGEQYF.

The V gene is TRBV19, the J gene TRBJ2-2; 10 bases are a match to TRBD2. Per germline, CDR1 LNHDA and CDR2 SQIVND (reference sequence). The V segment lost 8 bases and the J segment 7 bases; nucleotides outside the gene matches: 7. The CDR3 contains 14 residues. As DNA, the CDR3 is TGTGCCAGTCAGGCTAGCGGGAGAATCGGGGAGCTGTTTTTT. This encodes CASQASGRIGELFF.

This chain uses TRBV11-2 with TRBJ2-1; 8 bases are a match to TRBD1. CDR1 is SGHAT and CDR2 is FQNNGV in the germline V gene. This CDR3 has 14 residues. After removal of 5 bases from V and 7 bases from J, the junction contained 7 bases not matched to a gene. CDR3 in amino acids: CASSPGQGRNEQFF. The CDR3 nucleotides are TGTGCCAGCAGCCCCGGACAGGGACGAAATGAGCAGTTCTTC.

The CDR3 bases are TGCGCCAGCAGCTTAGATAGGACAGGGGGTTATGGCTACACCTTC. Encoded protein: CASSLDRTGGYGYTF. The J gene is TRBJ1-2, the V gene TRBV5-1; TRBD1 agrees at 10 bases. Looked up from germline, CDR1 is SGHRS and CDR2 is YFSETQ. This CDR3 has 15 residues. V was pared by 2 bases and J by 5 bases, with 6 bases of the junction left unmatched.

This clone was detected only a few times. V usage is TRBV5-8 and J usage is TRBJ2-4; maybe TRBD1 (6 bases). Germline lookup yields CDR1 SGHTS and CDR2 YDEGEE. Deletions cut 0 bases from V and 0 bases from J, with 16 bases between. The length of the CDR3 is 18 residues. For the CDR3, the DNA is TGTGCCAGCAGCTTGGATTTGGGGGCAACGACAGCCAAAAACATTCAGTACTTC. It codes for CASSLDLGATTAKNIQYF.

This rearrangement joins TRBV20-1 to TRBJ2-5; D unclear. This CDR3 is built from 10 residues. Germline-derived CDR1 and CDR2 are DFQATT and SNEGSKA (reference sequence). Trimming shortened V by 8 bases and J by 4 bases, and 8 bases separated the two germline ends. CDR3 in amino acids: CSSILETQYF. CDR3 coding DNA: TGCAGTTCCATTTTAGAGACCCAGTACTTC.